What follows are 14 T cell receptor beta chains derived from one specimen sequenced in a study of T cells in narcolepsy. Only in-frame clones appear in the TCRdb table, and some are missing; sequencing was by immunoSEQ multiplex PCR. The table includes approximately 31,000 clones, approximately 78% detected once. Sequences were obtained from CD45RA- memory CD4+ T cells from PBMCs. Receptor source: a human donor with narcolepsy.

This clone was counted once. The rearrangement links TRBV7-8 to TRBJ1-1, with 8 bases identical to TRBD1. Trimming removed 6 bases from V and 5 bases from J; junction bases left unmatched: 11. CDR3 length: 15 residues. CDR1 is SGHVS, CDR2 FQNEAQ, per germline. CDR3 nucleotides: TGTGCCAGCAGGGAGGCGTACAGGGGGAGTACTGAAGCTTTCTTT. Encoded protein: CASREAYRGSTEAFF.

Written as DNA, the CDR3 is TGCGCCAGCAGCTCCGCCACGCTCGACAGGGAGGGCGCTTTCTTT. It yields the protein CASSSATLDREGAFF. The chain joins TRBV5-1 to TRBJ1-1, with TRBD1 matching over 7 bases. The germline V gene encodes CDR1 SGHRS and CDR2 YFSETQ. There are 15 residues in the CDR3. Trimming took 3 bases from V and 11 from J; bases not matched to a gene: 16.

The chain has TRBV20-1 and TRBJ2-5, with D possibly matching TRBD2 (6 bases). Germline V gene data show CDR1 as DFQATT and CDR2 as SNEGSKA (reference sequence). The V end lost 7 bases, the J end lost 2 bases, and 8 bases lay between the germline ends. This CDR3 comprises 11 residues. The CDR3 DNA reads TGCAGTGGGGACTTACAAGAGACCCAGTACTTC. It encodes CSGDLQETQYF.

The chain has TRBV5-1 and TRBJ1-2; a possible D gene is TRBD1 (5 bases). This CDR3 is built from 17 residues. The germline V gene encodes CDR1 SGHRS and CDR2 YFSETQ. V was cut by 4 bases and J by 7 bases, with 26 bases left in between. Written as DNA, the CDR3 is TGCGCCAGCAGCCCGGGCATCGGGCCCCAGGGCACGGCTGGCTACACCTTC. Its translation: CASSPGIGPQGTAGYTF.

The chain links TRBV7-6 to TRBJ1-1; tentative D call: TRBD1 (5 bases). V shed 4 bases and J shed 2 bases, with 11 bases lying between them. Germline loops: CDR1 SGHVS, CDR2 FNYEAQ. This CDR3 is 14 amino acids long. CDR3 DNA sequence: TGTGCCAGCAGCTCGGGGGGTTTCAACACTGAAGCTTTCTTT. It yields the protein CASSSGGFNTEAFF.

The chain joins TRBV6-6 to TRBJ1-1; D remains ambiguous. The CDR3 sequence is 13 residues long. Germline V gives CDR1 MNHNY, CDR2 SVGAGI (reference sequence). Trimming removed 5 bases from V and 0 bases from J, with 7 bases in between. Here the CDR3 reads CASSGPLNTEAFF. In DNA form, the CDR3 reads TGTGCCAGCAGTGGGCCCCTGAACACTGAAGCTTTCTTT.

This clone was observed a handful of times. This chain links TRBV6-5 with TRBJ1-4; D call uncertain. Germline loops: CDR1 MNHEY, CDR2 SVGAGI. V lost 6 bases, J lost 7 bases, and 15 bases lay in between. CDR3 length equals 14 residues. CDR3 in amino acids: CASSLGLEGEKLFF. DNA for the CDR3: TGTGCCAGCAGCCTTGGACTCGAGGGTGAAAAACTGTTTTTT.

This clone was detected a few times. The genes are TRBV19 and TRBJ1-5, with 9 bases that match TRBD1. Germline CDR1 is LNHDA and CDR2 is SQIVND (reference sequence). Trimming removed 6 bases from V and 2 bases from J; junction bases left unmatched: 8. The CDR3 is 16 amino acids. In DNA, the CDR3 is TGTGCCAGTAGAAATACAGGGGGCCAGGGCAATCAGCCCCAGCATTTT. Translated, it gives CASRNTGGQGNQPQHF. Full variable domain (missing parts from reference TRBV19 and TRBJ1-5): DGGITQSPKYLFRKEGQNVTLSCEQNLNHDAMYWYRQDPGQGLRLIYYSQIVNDFQKGDIAEGYSVSREKKESFPLTVTSAQKNPTAFYLCASRNTGGQGNQPQHFGDGTRLSIL.

V usage is TRBV5-1 and J usage is TRBJ1-2; the D is unclear. Trimming shortened V by 4 bases and J by 3 bases, and 10 bases separated the two germline ends. CDR1 SGHRS and CDR2 YFSETQ come from the germline V gene. CDR3 size: 13 residues. CDR3 loop: CASSRFQDYGYTF. In DNA form, the CDR3 reads TGCGCCAGCAGCCGGTTTCAGGACTATGGCTACACCTTC.

This chain connects TRBV11-2 to TRBJ1-2; D unresolved. The CDR3 covers 14 residues. The V gene's germline CDR1 is SGHAT and CDR2 FQNNGV. Trimming cost V 0 bases and J 7 bases, with 12 bases left between them. The CDR3 bases are TGTGCCAGCAGCTTAGAACGGGGTAGTGGTGGCTACACCTTC. This translates into CASSLERGSGGYTF.

This clone was recorded a few times. This chain joins TRBV6-1 and TRBJ2-1; D is unclear. Germline CDR1 reads MNHNS; CDR2 reads SASEGT. Trimming took off 0 bases at V and 10 bases at J, with 13 bases between the two ends. The CDR3 totals 14 residues. CDR3 loop: CASSEAPPVSEQFF. CDR3 DNA: TGTGCCAGCAGTGAAGCCCCCCCAGTCTCCGAGCAGTTCTTC.

This clone was counted once. The chain is built from TRBV9 and TRBJ1-4; D is possibly TRBD1 (5 bases). CDR1 and CDR2 (germline): SGDLS, YYNGEE. With 4 bases removed from V and 4 bases from J, the gap between germline ends came to 14 bases. CDR3 length: 15 amino acids. The CDR3 protein is CASSHRGGSNEKLFF. In nucleotides, the CDR3 is TGTGCCAGCAGCCACCGGGGCGGCAGTAATGAAAAACTGTTTTTT.

In its sample, this clone was seen a few times. V usage is TRBV7-6 and J usage is TRBJ2-3; TRBD2 matches at 12 bases. The CDR3 spans 15 residues. Germline V gives CDR1 SGHVS, CDR2 FNYEAQ. V shed 5 bases, J shed 5 bases, and the junction held 5 bases outside the gene matches. Here the CDR3 reads CASSRPSGGVDTQYF. The CDR3 DNA follows: TGTGCCAGCAGCCGTCCTAGCGGGGGGGTAGATACGCAGTATTTT.

The V gene is TRBV7-8, the J gene TRBJ1-3; D not certain. Germline-derived CDR1 and CDR2 are SGHVS and FQNEAQ. The CDR3 totals 14 residues. Between the trimmed V and J ends, which lost 2 bases and 3 bases, there was a span of 8 bases. The CDR3 reads CASSLTAGGNTIYF. The CDR3 bases are TGTGCCAGCAGCTTAACAGCCGGTGGAAACACCATATATTTT.